Described below is a single T cell receptor beta chain sequence and its context. Its specificity is unknown. The source of the sample is a study of vaccination and CD4 T cells after COVID-19. Study at large: Timing of post-vaccine sample collection was a median 72 days after dose two, with a range of 14 to 241. Researchers treated control cultures with a CEFX pool, an HIV-1 Nef pool, or no peptide.

With the Oncomine TCR Beta short-read assay, DNA from cultured CD4+ T cells was sequenced. Someone extracted genomic DNA from cultured CD4+ T cells. TCRdb analysed the PCR reads with MiXCR anew, one entry per CDR3 protein. The repertoire has some 7,000 distinct CDR3 sequences, roughly 36% of them found once; the top ten carry roughly a fifth. The sample's treatment: approximately nine-day PBMC culture with coronavirus spike peptide pools or control peptides (ViraFEST assay). Prior to the COVID-19 pandemic (2011-2018), the unexposed donor's CD4+ T cells were collected. V dropped 6 bases and J dropped 0 bases, with 12 bases sitting between them. This CDR3 is 16 amino acids long. The germline V gene encodes CDR1 MNHNS and CDR2 SASEGT.

The chain is built from TRBV6-1 and TRBJ2-6; no firm D call. The sequencing sample was made of CD4+ T cells from blood, cultured in vitro. The sequence was collected from a human donor in good health. CDR3 sequence: CASSRTLTSGANVLTF. Written as DNA, the CDR3 is TGTGCCAGCAGCAGGACCCTTACCTCTGGGGCCAACGTCCTGACTTTC.